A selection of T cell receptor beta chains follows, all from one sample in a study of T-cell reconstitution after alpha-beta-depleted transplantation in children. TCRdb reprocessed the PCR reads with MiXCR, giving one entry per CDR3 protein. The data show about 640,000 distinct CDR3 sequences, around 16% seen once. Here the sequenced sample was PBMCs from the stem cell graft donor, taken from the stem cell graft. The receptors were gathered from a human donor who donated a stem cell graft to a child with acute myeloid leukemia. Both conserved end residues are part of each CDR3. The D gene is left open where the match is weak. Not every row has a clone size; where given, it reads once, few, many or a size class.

cdr3_nt: TGTGCCTCCGCAGGGGCCACAGATACGCAGTATTTT; cdr3_aa: CASAGATDTQYF; d_call: NA; clone_size: few; v_call: TRBV30; j_call: TRBJ2-3
cdr3_nt: TGCGCCAGCAGCCAAGACTTCACGATCCAAGAGACCCAGTACTTC; cdr3_aa: CASSQDFTIQETQYF; d_call: NA; clone_size: many; v_call: TRBV4-3; j_call: TRBJ2-5
cdr3_nt: TGTGCCATCGCCCCAGGACTAGCGGGGACCAATGAGCAGTTCTTC; cdr3_aa: CAIAPGLAGTNEQFF; d_call: TRBD2; clone_size: few; v_call: TRBV27; j_call: TRBJ2-1
cdr3_nt: TGTGCCAGCAGTTTTGCCCTCGGGGGAGCTGGAAACACCATATATTTT; cdr3_aa: CASSFALGGAGNTIYF; d_call: NA; clone_size: NA; v_call: TRBV28; j_call: TRBJ1-3
cdr3_nt: TGTGCCAGCAGTTTGGGCCGACTAGCTAGAGGTATGGAGACCCAGTACTTC; cdr3_aa: CASSLGRLARGMETQYF; d_call: TRBD2; clone_size: NA; v_call: TRBV12-3/TRBV12-4; j_call: TRBJ2-5
cdr3_nt: TGTGCCACCGGACTGAGGGGGCCTAACACTGGGGAGCTGTTTTTT; cdr3_aa: CATGLRGPNTGELFF; d_call: TRBD1; clone_size: few; v_call: TRBV15; j_call: TRBJ2-2
cdr3_nt: TGTGCCAGCAGAAAGAGGGGCAGGGGGTTCTACAATGAGCAGTTCTTC; cdr3_aa: CASRKRGRGFYNEQFF; d_call: TRBD1; clone_size: few; v_call: TRBV12-3/TRBV12-4; j_call: TRBJ2-1
cdr3_nt: TGCGCCAGCAGTGAGACAGGGGTGCGGAATGAGCAGTTCTTC; cdr3_aa: CASSETGVRNEQFF; d_call: TRBD1; clone_size: many; v_call: TRBV10-2; j_call: TRBJ2-1
cdr3_nt: TGTGCCAGCAGTCTCCGACATAGCTCTGGGGCCAACGTCCTGACTTTC; cdr3_aa: CASSLRHSSGANVLTF; d_call: NA; clone_size: NA; v_call: TRBV27; j_call: TRBJ2-6
cdr3_nt: TGTGCCAGCAGCCGAACTAGCGGGGGAGGTGAGCAGTTCTTC; cdr3_aa: CASSRTSGGGEQFF; d_call: TRBD2; clone_size: few; v_call: TRBV7-2; j_call: TRBJ2-1
cdr3_nt: TGCAGTGCTAGAGATGGGGCCACTGTTATCCCCAGCCAGCATTTT; cdr3_aa: CSARDGATVIPSQHF; d_call: NA; clone_size: many; v_call: TRBV20-1; j_call: TRBJ1-5
cdr3_nt: TGTGCCAGCAGCGTATGGGGGGGGACGAACACTGAAGCTTTCTTT; cdr3_aa: CASSVWGGTNTEAFF; d_call: NA; clone_size: many; v_call: TRBV9; j_call: TRBJ1-1
cdr3_nt: TGCAGTGCTAGCGGGACAGACTATGGCTACACCTTC; cdr3_aa: CSASGTDYGYTF; d_call: TRBD1; clone_size: many; v_call: TRBV20-1; j_call: TRBJ1-2
cdr3_nt: TGTGCCAGCAGGCGGGACACAAGCTCCTACGAGCAGTACTTC; cdr3_aa: CASRRDTSSYEQYF; d_call: NA; clone_size: many; v_call: TRBV27; j_call: TRBJ2-7
cdr3_nt: TGTGCCAGCAGTCTAGAAGTACAGGGCAGAGAGACCCAGTACTTC; cdr3_aa: CASSLEVQGRETQYF; d_call: NA; clone_size: NA; v_call: TRBV12-3/TRBV12-4; j_call: TRBJ2-5
cdr3_nt: TGTGCCAGCAGCCATGGGCGGGAGCAGCCCCAGCATTTT; cdr3_aa: CASSHGREQPQHF; d_call: NA; clone_size: few; v_call: TRBV3-1; j_call: TRBJ1-5
cdr3_nt: TGTGCCAGCAGCGCGCCGGGACAGCCTTATGAAAAACTGTTTTTT; cdr3_aa: CASSAPGQPYEKLFF; d_call: TRBD1; clone_size: NA; v_call: TRBV7-9; j_call: TRBJ1-4
cdr3_nt: TGTGCCAGCAGCGAACTACAGGGGTCCCCCTACGAGCAGTACTTC; cdr3_aa: CASSELQGSPYEQYF; d_call: TRBD1; clone_size: NA; v_call: TRBV7-9; j_call: TRBJ2-7
cdr3_nt: TGTGCCAGCAGTGAGGATGGGGGGCCCAATCAGCCCCAGCATTTT; cdr3_aa: CASSEDGGPNQPQHF; d_call: NA; clone_size: many; v_call: TRBV6-1; j_call: TRBJ1-5
cdr3_nt: TGTGCCAGCAGCACGAAGTCGGCGGGTTACTCCTACAATGAGCAGTTCTTC; cdr3_aa: CASSTKSAGYSYNEQFF; d_call: NA; clone_size: NA; v_call: TRBV6-1; j_call: TRBJ2-1
cdr3_nt: TGTGCCAGCAGTGAAGGGGTCAGGGTGACAACGTATGGCTACACCTTC; cdr3_aa: CASSEGVRVTTYGYTF; d_call: NA; clone_size: NA; v_call: TRBV6-1; j_call: TRBJ1-2
cdr3_nt: TGCAGTGCTAGGGACAGAGGGGGGACAGATACGCAGTATTTT; cdr3_aa: CSARDRGGTDTQYF; d_call: NA; clone_size: many; v_call: TRBV20-1; j_call: TRBJ2-3
cdr3_nt: TGTGCCACCAGTGATTATGGGGGCACAGATACGCAGTATTTT; cdr3_aa: CATSDYGGTDTQYF; d_call: NA; clone_size: NA; v_call: TRBV24-1; j_call: TRBJ2-3
cdr3_nt: TGCAGTGCTAGAGTCGACTATAGAGCGAACACCGGGGAGCTGTTTTTT; cdr3_aa: CSARVDYRANTGELFF; d_call: NA; clone_size: few; v_call: TRBV20-1; j_call: TRBJ2-2